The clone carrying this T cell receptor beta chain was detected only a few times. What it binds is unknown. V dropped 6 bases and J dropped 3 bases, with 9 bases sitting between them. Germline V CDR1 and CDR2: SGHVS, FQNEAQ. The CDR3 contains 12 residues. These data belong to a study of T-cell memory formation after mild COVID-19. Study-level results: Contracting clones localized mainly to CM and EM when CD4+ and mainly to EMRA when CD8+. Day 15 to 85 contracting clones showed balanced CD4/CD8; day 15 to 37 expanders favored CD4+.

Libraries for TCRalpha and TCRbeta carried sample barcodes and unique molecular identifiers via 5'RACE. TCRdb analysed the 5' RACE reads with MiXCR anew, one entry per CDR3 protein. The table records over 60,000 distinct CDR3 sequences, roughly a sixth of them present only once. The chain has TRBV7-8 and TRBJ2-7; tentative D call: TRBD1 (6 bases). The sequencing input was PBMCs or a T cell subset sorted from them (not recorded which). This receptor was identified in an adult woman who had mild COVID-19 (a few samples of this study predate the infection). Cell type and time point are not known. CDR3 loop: CASRQQGYEQYF. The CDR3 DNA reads TGTGCCAGCAGGCAACAGGGCTACGAGCAGTACTTC.